The 26 T cell receptor beta chains below come from one sample, sequenced in a study of blood T cell repertoires in COVID-19. Produced via immunoSEQ multiplex PCR; TCRdb's table is partial and in-frame only. The repertoire includes under 50,000 clones, 79% of them detected once, and 23% sits in the top ten. The sample comprised peripheral blood. The origin of the receptors is a man aged 65 to 79 with acute or convalescent COVID-19.

The V call is TRBV7-2, the J call TRBJ1-2; D gene ambiguous. Germline lookup yields CDR1 SGHTA and CDR2 FQGNSA. V dropped 5 bases and J dropped 0 bases, with 10 bases sitting between them. The CDR3 is made up of 14 amino acids. CDR3 DNA: TGTGCCAGCAGCGTGGATCGGGCTAACTATGGCTACACCTTC. This translates into CASSVDRANYGYTF.

This sequence joins TRBV7-2 and TRBJ1-5, with a tentative D call TRBD1 (5 bases). CDR3 size: 13 residues. The V gene's germline CDR1 is SGHTA and CDR2 FQGNSA. The V and J ends lost 1 base and 11 bases respectively, with 12 bases between them. CDR3 nucleotides: TGTGCCAGCAGCTTAGATGGGGCGACAGCCCAGCATTTT. This translates into CASSLDGATAQHF. The whole variable domain, filled in from reference TRBV7-2 and TRBJ1-5, reads GAGVSQSPSNKVTEKGKDVELRCDPISGHTALYWYRQSLGQGLEFLIYFQGNSAPDKSGLPSDRFSAERTGGSVSTLTIQRTQQEDSAVYLCASSLDGATAQHFGDGTRLSIL.

The chain uses TRBV5-1 and TRBJ2-1; tentative D call: TRBD2 (5 bases). This CDR3 comprises 15 residues. Trimming pared 4 bases from V and 1 base from J, leaving 12 bases between. Germline loops: CDR1 SGHRS, CDR2 YFSETQ. In DNA form, the CDR3 reads TGCGCCAGCAGCCCTGGGAGCGGTTCCTACAATGAGCAGTTCTTC. Translation: CASSPGSGSYNEQFF. Drawing the rest from reference TRBV5-1 and TRBJ2-1, the complete variable domain is KAGVTQTPRYLIKTRGQQVTLSCSPISGHRSVSWYQQTPGQGLQFLFEYFSETQRNKGNFPGRFSGRQFSNSRSEMNVSTLELGDSALYLCASSPGSGSYNEQFFGPGTRLTVL.

A word on this clone: The sample carries other DNA sequences with the same CDR3. The chain carries TRBV5-6 and TRBJ1-1; perhaps TRBD1 as D (5 bases). The CDR3 has 13 residues. Germline V gene sequence: CDR1 SGHDT, CDR2 YYEEEE. V shed 5 bases and J shed 6 bases, with 14 bases lying between them. This chain's CDR3 is CASSLTGGSEAFF. The CDR3 DNA sequence: TGTGCCAGCAGTTTAACGGGGGGGTCTGAAGCTTTCTTT.

This clone has just a few counts. This sequence joins TRBV10-1 and TRBJ1-2; D is possibly TRBD1 (5 bases). Trimming removed 2 bases from V and 8 bases from J, with 9 bases in between. The length of the CDR3 is 12 residues. Germline assignment: CDR1 WNHNN and CDR2 SYGVQD (reference sequence). The CDR3 coding sequence is TGCGCCAGCAGTGAGCCAGACAGAGGCTACACCTTC. Its protein is CASSEPDRGYTF.

This sequence joins TRBV24-1 and TRBJ2-1, with 7 positions matching TRBD1. CDR3 length equals 16 residues. V trimming: 4 bases; J trimming: 5 bases; junction bases outside the gene matches: 10. Germline V gene sequence: CDR1 KGHDR, CDR2 SFDVKD. The CDR3 nucleotides are TGTGCCACCAGTGACCTGACAGGGTTGGGTGACAATGAGCAGTTCTTC. It yields the protein CATSDLTGLGDNEQFF.

This clone is medium-sized in the sample. This rearrangement joins TRBV5-5 to TRBJ2-7; a possible D gene is TRBD2 (5 bases). The CDR3 is 13 residues long. Germline CDR1 reads SGHKS; CDR2 reads YYEKEE (reference sequence). Trimming pared 10 bases from V and 2 bases from J, leaving 16 bases between. The CDR3 reads CAAGRDGTYEQYF. DNA of the CDR3: TGTGCCGCGGGTCGTGACGGGACCTACGAGCAGTACTTC.

The chain combines TRBV28 with TRBJ2-7, with TRBD1 as a possible D gene (6 bases). Germline lookup yields CDR1 MDHEN and CDR2 SYDVKM. Trimming removed 6 bases at V and 5 bases at J, with 17 bases between. This CDR3 contains 14 residues. The chain's CDR3 is CASSLLQGFDEQYF. CDR3 nucleotides: TGTGCCAGCAGCCTGTTACAGGGTTTCGACGAGCAGTACTTC.

CDR3 residues: CASSQGSMTNEKLFF. CDR3 nucleotide sequence: TGTGCCAGCAGCCAGGGGTCAATGACTAATGAAAAACTGTTTTTT. The chain joins TRBV11-2 to TRBJ1-4; possibly TRBD1 for D (6 bases). The germline V gene encodes CDR1 SGHAT and CDR2 FQNNGV. Deletions cut 5 bases from V and 2 bases from J, with 12 bases between. CDR3 length: 15 amino acids.

This chain uses TRBV10-3 with TRBJ1-1; TRBD1 aligns across 10 bases. The CDR3 covers 13 residues. Germline trimming cut 7 bases from V and 6 bases from J; bases unmatched to any gene: 5. Germline assignment: CDR1 ENHRY and CDR2 SYGVKD. CDR3 sequence (DNA): TGTGCCATCATGCCGGGACAGGGGTCTGAAGCTTTCTTT. Amino acid sequence: CAIMPGQGSEAFF.

V and J are TRBV4-1 and TRBJ2-7; 7 nucleotides align to TRBD2. Germline trimming cut 4 bases from V and 2 bases from J; bases unmatched to any gene: 11. This CDR3 has 16 amino acids. Germline CDR1 MGHRA, CDR2 YSYEKL. CDR3 loop: CASSRQGAGDPYEQYF. The CDR3, as DNA: TGCGCCAGCAGCCGCCAAGGGGCGGGAGATCCCTACGAGCAGTACTTC.

There are a few counts of this clone. J is TRBJ2-7 and V is TRBV3-1 (or the pseudogene TRBV3-2); tentatively, D is TRBD2 (5 bases). Germline CDR1 is LGHDT and CDR2 is YNNKEL (reference sequence). The CDR3 consists of 13 residues. V shed 2 bases and J shed 5 bases, with 10 bases lying between them. The CDR3 bases are TGTGCCAGCAGCCAACGGGGTGCCCACGAGCAGTACTTC. Protein product: CASSQRGAHEQYF.

The V and J genes are TRBV28 and TRBJ1-1; 7 positions agree with TRBD1. Germline V gene data show CDR1 as MDHEN and CDR2 as SYDVKM. The CDR3 has 12 amino acids. The V and J ends lost 6 bases and 7 bases, in that order; junction bases with no gene match: 5. CDR3 in amino acids: CASRGTALEAFF. The CDR3 DNA reads as TGTGCCAGCAGAGGGACAGCCCTTGAAGCTTTCTTT.

The chain recombines TRBV12-5 with TRBJ2-5; a possible D gene is TRBD2 (5 bases). CDR3 length: 13 residues. The germline V and J ends were trimmed by 3 bases and 2 bases, with 7 bases remaining between them. From germline, CDR1 is LGHNT and CDR2 FRNRAP. The CDR3 region is CASGLRGQETQYF. The CDR3 DNA follows: TGTGCTAGTGGTTTACGCGGGCAAGAGACCCAGTACTTC.

Only a few counts were recorded for this clone. The chain recombines TRBV18 with TRBJ2-7; D perhaps matches TRBD2 (5 bases). CDR3 length equals 19 residues. Germline CDR1 is KGHSH and CDR2 is LQKENI. V was shortened by 0 bases and J by 6 bases, with 27 bases between the two germline ends. The CDR3 region has the DNA TGTGCCAGCTCACCACCGGCGGACTCCTGGTATCGGAATAGACGCGAGCAGTACTTC. It is translated as CASSPPADSWYRNRREQYF.

The chain links TRBV4-2 to TRBJ2-1, with a weak D call TRBD2 (6 bases). Germline V gene data show CDR1 as LGHNA and CDR2 as YNFKEQ. This CDR3 region has 14 residues. Between the trimmed V and J ends, which lost 4 bases and 7 bases, there was a span of 14 bases. The DNA of the CDR3 is TGTGCCAGCAGCCTGTCGGGAGTGGGAAATGAGCAGTTCTTC. The encoded protein is CASSLSGVGNEQFF.

The chain is built from TRBV19 and TRBJ1-4; 10 nucleotides agree with TRBD1. The CDR3 loop spans 15 amino acids. Germline lookup yields CDR1 LNHDA and CDR2 SQIVND (reference sequence). The V and J ends lost 6 bases and 8 bases, in that order; junction bases with no gene match: 9. CDR3 sequence reads: CASSTGTGEGEKLFF. CDR3 coding DNA: TGTGCCAGTAGCACCGGGACAGGGGAAGGAGAAAAACTGTTTTTT.

The V gene is TRBV2, the J gene TRBJ1-2; the D is unclear. Trimming cost V 0 bases and J 5 bases, with 10 bases left between them. The CDR3 spans 14 residues. CDR1 is SNHLY, CDR2 FYNNEI, per germline. In DNA, the CDR3 is TGTGCCAGCAGTGAAGCATTGCCAGTTTATGGCTACACCTTC. Its protein product is CASSEALPVYGYTF.

The V gene is TRBV7-9, the J gene TRBJ2-7, with D uncertain. The CDR3 runs 15 residues. Germline V lookup: CDR1 SEHNR, CDR2 FQNEAQ (reference sequence). Trimming stripped 4 bases from V and 6 bases from J, with 19 bases between. The CDR3 protein is CASSSFSSTGSEQYF. CDR3 sequence (DNA): TGTGCCAGCAGCTCCTTTTCTAGTACGGGTTCCGAGCAGTACTTC. The variable domain in full, completed from reference TRBV7-9 and TRBJ2-7, reads DTGVSQNPRHKITKRGQNVTFRCDPISEHNRLYWYRQTLGQGPEFLTYFQNEAQLEKSRLLSDRFSAERPKGSFSTLEIQRTEQGDSAMYLCASSSFSSTGSEQYFGPGTRLTVT.

The genes are TRBV20-1 and TRBJ2-7; 12 positions match TRBD1. The CDR3 runs to 16 residues. Germline assignment: CDR1 DFQATT and CDR2 SNEGSKA (reference sequence). V was clipped by 3 bases and J by 6 bases; unmatched bases: 12. CDR3 nucleotide sequence: TGCAGTGCTAGTGCCACCCCCGGGACAGGGGGCACCGAGCAGTACTTC. Its protein is CSASATPGTGGTEQYF.

This clone was recorded only once. The V and J genes are TRBV28 and TRBJ1-5, with D unclear. The CDR3 spans 13 residues. V was pared by 8 bases and J by 1 base, with 9 bases between. Germline V gene data show CDR1 as MDHEN and CDR2 as SYDVKM. The CDR3 spells CASLDSSNQPQHF. The CDR3 DNA sequence: TGTGCCAGCCTTGACTCGAGCAATCAGCCCCAGCATTTT. Supplemented by reference TRBV28 and TRBJ1-5, the full variable domain reads DVKVTQSSRYLVKRTGEKVFLECVQDMDHENMFWYRQDPGLGLRLIYFSYDVKMKEKGDIPEGYSVSREKKERFSLILESASTNQTSMYLCASLDSSNQPQHFGDGTRLSIL.

This chain connects TRBV18 to TRBJ1-3; 7 bases align to TRBD1. The CDR3 covers 14 residues. V was pared by 6 bases and J by 8 bases, with 10 bases of the junction left unmatched. CDR1 and CDR2 from the germline V gene are KGHSH and LQKENI. DNA of the CDR3: TGTGCCAGCTCTTCGACAGGGCCGTCGGACACCATATATTTT. This translates into CASSSTGPSDTIYF.

The J gene is TRBJ2-7, the V gene TRBV6-2 or TRBV6-3; 7 nucleotides line up with TRBD2. Germline V gene data show CDR1 as MNHEY and CDR2 as SVGEGT. This CDR3 has 15 residues. V shed 2 bases and J 4 bases; nucleotides not matched to a gene: 8. DNA of the CDR3: TGTGCCAGCAGTTACCCCCCGGGACTACTATACGAGCAGTACTTC. Protein product: CASSYPPGLLYEQYF.

The V gene is TRBV10-3, the J gene TRBJ2-7; 15 nucleotides line up with TRBD2. V lost 4 bases to trimming and J lost 6 bases; unmatched junction nucleotides: 7. Germline-derived CDR1 and CDR2 are ENHRY and SYGVKD. The length of the CDR3 is 16 residues. This chain's CDR3 is CAISVGLAGGGGEQYF. The CDR3 nucleotides read TGTGCCATCAGTGTGGGACTAGCGGGAGGAGGCGGCGAGCAGTACTTC.

The chain joins TRBV11-2 to TRBJ1-2; D may be TRBD1 (6 bases). Trimming pared 5 bases from V and 5 bases from J, leaving 15 bases between. CDR3 size: 14 residues. The V gene's germline CDR1 is SGHAT and CDR2 FQNNGV. The CDR3, as DNA: TGTGCCAGCAGCCCGACAGGTGAAGGATATGGCTACACCTTC. This codes for CASSPTGEGYGYTF.

This clone was seen once. The chain joins TRBV19 to TRBJ1-2; possibly TRBD1 for D (5 bases). In germline, CDR1 is LNHDA, CDR2 SQIVND (reference sequence). The CDR3 sequence is 14 residues long. V lost 10 bases and J lost 3, with 18 bases in between. CDR3 in DNA: TGTGCCACTCAAGACGGGGGATCGGACTATGGCTACACCTTC. Translating it yields CATQDGGSDYGYTF. Combining the CDR3 with reference TRBV19 and TRBJ1-2 gives the whole variable domain DGGITQSPKYLFRKEGQNVTLSCEQNLNHDAMYWYRQDPGQGLRLIYYSQIVNDFQKGDIAEGYSVSREKKESFPLTVTSAQKNPTAFYLCATQDGGSDYGYTFGSGTRLTVV.